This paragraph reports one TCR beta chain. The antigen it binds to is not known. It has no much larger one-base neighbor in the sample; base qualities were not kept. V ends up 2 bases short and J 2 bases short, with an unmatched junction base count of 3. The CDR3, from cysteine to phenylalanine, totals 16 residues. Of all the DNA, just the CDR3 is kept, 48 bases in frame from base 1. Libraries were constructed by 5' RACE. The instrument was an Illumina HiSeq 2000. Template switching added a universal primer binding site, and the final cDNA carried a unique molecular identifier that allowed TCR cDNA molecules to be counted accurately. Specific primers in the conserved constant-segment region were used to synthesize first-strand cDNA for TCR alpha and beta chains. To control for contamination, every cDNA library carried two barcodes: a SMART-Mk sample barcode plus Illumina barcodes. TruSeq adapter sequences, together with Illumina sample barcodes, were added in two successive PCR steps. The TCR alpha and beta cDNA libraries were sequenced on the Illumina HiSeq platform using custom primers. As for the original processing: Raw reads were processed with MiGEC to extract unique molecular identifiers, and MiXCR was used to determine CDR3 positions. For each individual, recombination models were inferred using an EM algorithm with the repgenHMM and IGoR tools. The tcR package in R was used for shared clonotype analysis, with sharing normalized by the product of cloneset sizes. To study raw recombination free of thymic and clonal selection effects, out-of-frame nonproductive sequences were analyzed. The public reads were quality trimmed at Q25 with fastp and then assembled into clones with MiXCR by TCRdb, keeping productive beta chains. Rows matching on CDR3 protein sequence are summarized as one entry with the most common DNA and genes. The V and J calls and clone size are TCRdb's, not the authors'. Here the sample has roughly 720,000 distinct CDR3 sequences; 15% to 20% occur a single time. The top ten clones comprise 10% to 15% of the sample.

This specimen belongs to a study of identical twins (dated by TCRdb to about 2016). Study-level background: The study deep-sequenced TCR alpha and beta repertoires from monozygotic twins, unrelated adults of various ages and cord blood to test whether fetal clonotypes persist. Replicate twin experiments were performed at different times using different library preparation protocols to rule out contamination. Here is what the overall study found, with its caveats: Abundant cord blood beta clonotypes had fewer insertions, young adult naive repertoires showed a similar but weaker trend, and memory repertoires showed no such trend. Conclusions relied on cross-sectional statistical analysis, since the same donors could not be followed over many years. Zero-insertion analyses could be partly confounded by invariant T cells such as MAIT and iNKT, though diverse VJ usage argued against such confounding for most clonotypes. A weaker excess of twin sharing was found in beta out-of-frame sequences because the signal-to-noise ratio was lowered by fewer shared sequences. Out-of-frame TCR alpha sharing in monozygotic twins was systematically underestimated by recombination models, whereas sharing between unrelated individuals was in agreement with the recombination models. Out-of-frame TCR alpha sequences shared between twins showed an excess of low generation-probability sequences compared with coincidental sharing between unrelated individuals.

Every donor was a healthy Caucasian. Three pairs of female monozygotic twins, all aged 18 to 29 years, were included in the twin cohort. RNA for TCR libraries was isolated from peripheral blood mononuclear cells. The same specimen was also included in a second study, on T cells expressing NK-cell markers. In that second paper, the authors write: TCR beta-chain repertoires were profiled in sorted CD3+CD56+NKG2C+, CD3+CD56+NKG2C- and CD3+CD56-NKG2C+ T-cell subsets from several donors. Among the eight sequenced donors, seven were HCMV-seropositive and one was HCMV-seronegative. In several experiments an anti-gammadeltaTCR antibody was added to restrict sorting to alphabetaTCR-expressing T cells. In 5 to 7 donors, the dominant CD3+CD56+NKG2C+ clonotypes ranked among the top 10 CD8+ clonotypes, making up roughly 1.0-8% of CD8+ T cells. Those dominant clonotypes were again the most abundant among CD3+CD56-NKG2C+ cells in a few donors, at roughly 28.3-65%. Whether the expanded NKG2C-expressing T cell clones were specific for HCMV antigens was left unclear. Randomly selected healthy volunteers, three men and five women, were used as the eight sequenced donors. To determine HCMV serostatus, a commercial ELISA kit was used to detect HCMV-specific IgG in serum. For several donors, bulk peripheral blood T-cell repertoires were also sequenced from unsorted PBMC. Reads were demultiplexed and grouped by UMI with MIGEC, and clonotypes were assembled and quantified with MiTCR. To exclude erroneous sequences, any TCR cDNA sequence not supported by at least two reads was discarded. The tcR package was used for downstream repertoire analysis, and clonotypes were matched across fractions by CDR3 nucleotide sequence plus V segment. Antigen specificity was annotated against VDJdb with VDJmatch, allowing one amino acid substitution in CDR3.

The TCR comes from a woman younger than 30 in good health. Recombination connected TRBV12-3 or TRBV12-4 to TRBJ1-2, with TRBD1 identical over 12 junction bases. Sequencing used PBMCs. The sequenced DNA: TGTGCCAGCAGTTTAAGGGACAGGGGGCGCAACTATGGCTACACCTTC. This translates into CASSLRDRGRNYGYTF.